These T cell receptor beta chains were read from a single sample in a study of regulatory T cells in long-lasting Graves disease. TCRdb reanalysed the multiplex PCR reads using MiXCR and keeps one entry per CDR3 protein. The sample has approximately 400,000 distinct CDR3 sequences, under 15% seen once. These same data were also listed under a study on T cells in Graves' hyperthyroidism and ophthalmopathy.

Source: peripheral blood mononuclear cells (PBMCs), taken at new diagnosis, from a patient treated with antithyroid drugs. Source of these receptors: a woman in her 30s with Graves disease. CDR3s include the opening cysteine and the closing phenylalanine or tryptophan. Fields, in order: clone size, D gene, J gene, V gene, CDR3 protein, CDR3 DNA. The D gene is left open where the match is weak. Clone size is given for some rows only: seen once, a few or many times, or a class if the clone is expanded.

. | . | TRBJ1-1 | TRBV7-9 | CASSLAHTGQGTEAFF | TGTGCCAGCAGCTTAGCGCATACAGGCCAAGGAACTGAAGCTTTCTTT
many | TRBD2 | TRBJ2-5 | TRBV2 | CASSASSGRPGGETQYF | TGTGCCAGCAGTGCGTCTAGCGGGAGGCCGGGAGGGGAGACCCAGTACTTC
. | . | TRBJ1-4 | TRBV20-1 | CSARDWGGSEKLFF | TGCAGTGCTAGAGATTGGGGGGGAAGTGAAAAACTGTTTTTT
many | . | TRBJ2-1 | TRBV6-5 | CASSYRQGDYNEQFF | TGTGCCAGCAGTTACCGCCAGGGAGACTACAATGAGCAGTTCTTC
. | TRBD2 | TRBJ2-2 | TRBV29-1 | CSAGTRVGELFF | TGCAGCGCAGGGACTAGGGTCGGGGAGCTGTTTTTT
. | TRBD2 | TRBJ2-5 | TRBV15 | CATSRAGAGGGETQYF | TGTGCCACCAGCAGAGCCGGAGCGGGAGGGGGGGAGACCCAGTACTTC
many | . | TRBJ1-2 | TRBV24-1 | CATSDGIDYGYTF | TGTGCCACCAGTGATGGCATCGACTATGGCTACACCTTC
. | TRBD2 | TRBJ2-6 | TRBV6-1 | CASSETSGSGANVLTF | TGTGCCAGCAGTGAGACTAGCGGCTCTGGGGCCAACGTCCTGACTTTC
many | TRBD2 | TRBJ2-7 | TRBV5-4 | CASSSTSGRTNEQYF | TGTGCCAGCAGCTCAACTAGCGGGAGGACCAACGAGCAGTACTTC
. | TRBD2 | TRBJ2-3 | TRBV9 | CASSVPVGGGDTQYF | TGTGCCAGCAGCGTACCCGTAGGCGGGGGGGATACGCAGTATTTT
many | . | TRBJ2-1 | TRBV14 | CASSQDRFGLANRGGEQFF | TGTGCCAGCAGCCAAGATAGGTTCGGGCTAGCGAACCGAGGTGGTGAGCAGTTCTTC
. | TRBD2 | TRBJ2-3 | TRBV28 | CASSLSGRGSTDTQYF | TGTGCCAGCAGCCTTAGCGGGAGGGGTTCCACAGATACGCAGTATTTT
few | . | TRBJ2-3 | TRBV15 | CATSSPGQATDTQYF | TGTGCCACCAGCAGTCCCGGGCAGGCCACAGATACGCAGTATTTT
many | . | TRBJ2-7 | TRBV3-1 | CASSPATGGTYEQYF | TGTGCCAGCAGCCCCGCAACAGGAGGAACCTACGAGCAGTACTTC
. | TRBD2 | TRBJ2-7 | TRBV11-1 | CASGLYPSGSFRNEQYF | TGTGCCAGCGGCTTATACCCTAGCGGGAGCTTCAGAAACGAGCAGTACTTC
few | . | TRBJ2-7 | TRBV24-1 | CATSDWGVKQYF | TGTGCCACCAGTGATTGGGGCGTCAAGCAGTACTTC
many | TRBD2 | TRBJ2-7 | TRBV20-1 | CSANQREAQEQYF | TGCAGTGCTAACCAGCGGGAGGCTCAAGAGCAGTACTTC
many | TRBD1 | TRBJ2-1 | TRBV28 | CASSTAGTAYYNEQFF | TGTGCCAGCAGTACCGCCGGGACAGCGTACTACAATGAGCAGTTCTTC
many | . | TRBJ2-5 | TRBV4-1 | CASSHVGTKHQETQYF | TGCGCCAGCAGCCATGTCGGGACAAAGCACCAAGAGACCCAGTACTTC
many | . | TRBJ2-1 | TRBV11-2 | CASSTGTAWGNYNEQFF | TGTGCCAGCAGCACCGGGACCGCCTGGGGAAACTACAATGAGCAGTTCTTC